This entry features one T cell receptor beta chain sequence. During active infection, Seattle patients enrolled and were then monitored through disease. Original data processing: Estimation of nucleated cell counts relied on the amplification of reference gene primers. TCRdb's copy holds only in-frame clones and misses some; the assay was immunoSEQ multiplex PCR. V, J and clone size reflect that table, while D and trimming were determined from the DNA. The sample contains fewer than 250,000 clones, around 80% of which appear only once. This sample is drawn from a study of blood T cell repertoires in COVID-19. The V gene lost 6 bases and the J gene lost 1 base, with 10 bases spanning the gap. Germline CDR1 LGHDT, CDR2 YNNKEL (reference sequence). The CDR3 is 14 residues long.

The rearrangement links TRBV3-1 (or the pseudogene TRBV3-2) to TRBJ1-5; D gene uncertain. The sequenced material came from peripheral blood. This receptor was identified in a woman aged 60-70 years with COVID-19, enrolled during active disease. CDR3 protein: CASRGRGSNQPQHF. The CDR3 nucleotides are TGTGCCAGCAGGGGGAGAGGAAGCAATCAGCCCCAGCATTTT.